These 14 T cell receptor beta chains were all obtained from the same sample, sequenced in a study of blood T cell repertoires in COVID-19. TCRdb's table, derived via immunoSEQ multiplex PCR, lists solely in-frame clones and lacks some. The sample carries roughly 200,000 clones, around 81% recorded once. Material: peripheral blood. Source of these receptors: a man aged 50-60 years with active or convalescent COVID-19.

This sequence joins TRBV11-2 and TRBJ2-1, with D possibly TRBD1 on 6 matching bases. Germline V gene sequence: CDR1 SGHAT, CDR2 FQNNGV. With 2 bases removed from V and 5 bases from J, the gap between germline ends came to 7 bases. The CDR3 is 13 residues long. The CDR3 DNA follows: TGTGCCAGCAGCTTAAACAGGGACAATGAGCAGTTCTTC. Translation: CASSLNRDNEQFF.

V usage is TRBV28 and J usage is TRBJ1-5; D remains unclear. V gave up 2 bases and J gave up 2 bases, with 16 bases separating them. CDR1 and CDR2 (germline): MDHEN, SYDVKM. The CDR3 runs 17 residues. CDR3 in DNA: TGTGCCAGCAGTTTAGGGAGGCGAGATTTCCGCAATCAGCCCCAGCATTTT. It is translated as CASSLGRRDFRNQPQHF.

V is TRBV7-2 and J is TRBJ2-3; TRBD2 might be the D (6 bases). The V and J ends lost 6 bases and 1 base respectively, with 8 bases between them. Germline V CDR1 and CDR2: SGHTA, FQGNSA. The CDR3 consists of 13 residues. The CDR3 spells CASRASGTDTQYF. CDR3 DNA: TGTGCCAGCAGGGCTAGCGGCACAGATACGCAGTATTTT.

V usage is TRBV7-9 and J usage is TRBJ1-3; tentatively, D is TRBD1 (6 bases). From germline, CDR1 is SEHNR and CDR2 FQNEAQ (reference sequence). The V end lost 1 base, the J end lost 15 bases, and 13 bases lay between the germline ends. This CDR3 region has 12 residues. CDR3 region: CASSLGGSTGYF. In DNA form, the CDR3 reads TGTGCCAGCAGCTTAGGTGGGTCGACAGGATATTTT. Using reference TRBV7-9 and TRBJ1-3 for the parts outside the CDR3, the full variable domain is DTGVSQNPRHKITKRGQNVTFRCDPISEHNRLYWYRQTLGQGPEFLTYFQNEAQLEKSRLLSDRFSAERPKGSFSTLEIQRTEQGDSAMYLCASSLGGSTGYFGEGSWLTVV.

The chain recombines TRBV3-1 (or the pseudogene TRBV3-2) with TRBJ2-3; D may be TRBD2 (6 bases). Germline CDR1 LGHDT, CDR2 YNNKEL (reference sequence). CDR3 length equals 16 residues. Trimming left V 0 bases short and J 6 bases short, with 16 bases between. The DNA for the CDR3 is TGTGCCAGCAGCCAAGACTTTGGCGGGGCTGGGGATACGCAGTATTTT. Translation gives CASSQDFGGAGDTQYF.

This clone was counted a few times. Other DNA variants within this sample encode the same CDR3. This chain uses TRBV9 with TRBJ2-7; D is unclear. Trimming stripped 0 bases from V and 3 bases from J, with 4 bases between. This CDR3 comprises 12 residues. Per the germline V gene, CDR1 is SGDLS and CDR2 is YYNGEE. The CDR3 sequence is CASSVDSYEQYF. Written as DNA, the CDR3 is TGTGCCAGCAGCGTAGATAGCTACGAGCAGTACTTC.

This clone was seen more than once but under ten times. This sequence joins TRBV7-3 and TRBJ2-3; possible D gene TRBD1, 6 bases. Germline loops: CDR1 SGHTA, CDR2 FQGTGA. The V gene lost 5 bases and the J gene lost 4 bases, with 22 bases spanning the gap. This CDR3 is built from 17 residues. CDR3 protein: CASSIGQIRPGPDTQYF. The CDR3 region has the DNA TGTGCCAGCAGCATAGGACAGATCCGCCCGGGTCCAGATACGCAGTATTTT.

The rearrangement uses TRBV27 and TRBJ2-2, with a possible D match to TRBD1 (6 bases). Trimming shortened V by 1 base and J by 0 bases, and 6 bases separated the two germline ends. Germline CDR1 MNHEY, CDR2 SMNVEV (reference sequence). The CDR3 extends over 15 amino acids. The DNA of the CDR3 is TGTGCCAGCAGTTTATGGACAGCGAACACCGGGGAGCTGTTTTTT. It translates to CASSLWTANTGELFF.

The V gene is TRBV5-6, the J gene TRBJ2-2; TRBD1 matches 12 bases. V shed 6 bases, J shed 2 bases, and the junction held 5 bases outside the gene matches. This CDR3 contains 16 residues. Germline V gene lookup returns CDR1 SGHDT and CDR2 YYEEEE. The CDR3 DNA sequence: TGTGCCAGCACCCAGGGACAGGGGGCAAACACCGGGGAGCTGTTTTTT. Encoded protein: CASTQGQGANTGELFF.

This chain links TRBV29-1 with TRBJ1-2, with D unresolved. Germline-derived CDR1 and CDR2 are SQVTM and ANQGSEA. Trimming shortened V by 1 base and J by 6 bases, and 6 bases separated the two germline ends. This CDR3 has 11 amino acids. As DNA, the CDR3 is TGCAGCGTTGAAGTGAGAAATGGCTACACCTTC. Encoded protein: CSVEVRNGYTF. Complete variable domain (other parts from reference TRBV29-1 and TRBJ1-2): SAVISQKPSRDICQRGTSLTIQCQVDSQVTMMFWYRQQPGQSLTLIATANQGSEATYESGFVIDKFPISRPNLTFSTLTVSNMSPEDSSIYLCSVEVRNGYTFGSGTRLTVV.

The J gene is TRBJ2-1, the V gene TRBV28; unclear D gene. V dropped 2 bases and J dropped 6 bases, with 8 bases sitting between them. CDR3 length: 13 residues. The V gene's germline CDR1 is MDHEN and CDR2 SYDVKM. CDR3 in DNA: TGTGCCAGCAGTTTAGGCCGGAGCAATGAGCAGTTCTTC. Protein product: CASSLGRSNEQFF.

V and J are TRBV9 and TRBJ2-1, with 8 bases aligning to TRBD2. J gave up 10 bases and V 4 bases, and 13 bases lay outside the gene matches. This CDR3 has 15 amino acids. Germline values: CDR1 SGDLS, CDR2 YYNGEE. DNA for the CDR3: TGTGCCAGCAGCTATAGCGGGGATCTCGTCAGAGAGCAGTTCTTC. Translation gives CASSYSGDLVREQFF.

This clone has a handful of counts. The chain links TRBV25-1 to TRBJ1-1; 7 nucleotides agree with TRBD1. V dropped 6 bases and J dropped 1; count of bases not matched to a gene: 8. CDR1 and CDR2 (germline): MGHDK, SYGVNS. This CDR3 is built from 15 residues. The CDR3 loop is CASRTDRDGNTEAFF. The CDR3 DNA sequence: TGTGCCAGCAGGACTGACAGGGATGGGAACACTGAAGCTTTCTTT. The full variable domain, its missing parts supplied by reference TRBV25-1 and TRBJ1-1, is EADIYQTPRYLVIGTGKKITLECSQTMGHDKMYWYQQDPGMELHLIHYSYGVNSTEKGDLSSESTVSRIRTEHFPLTLESARPSHTSQYLCASRTDRDGNTEAFFGQGTRLTVV.

This clone was seen a single time. The genes are TRBV5-1 and TRBJ1-2; 9 bases map to TRBD1. The CDR3 is made up of 13 amino acids. Trimming cost V 4 bases and J 7 bases; bases outside gene matches: 5. Germline V gives CDR1 SGHRS, CDR2 YFSETQ. CDR3 nucleotides: TGCGCCAGCAGCGCCCGGGACAGGGCTGGCTACACCTTC. The encoded protein is CASSARDRAGYTF.